Below are 25 T cell receptor beta chains sequenced from a single sample in a study of blood T cell repertoires in COVID-19. TCRdb's copy holds only in-frame clones and misses some; the assay was immunoSEQ multiplex PCR. The sample has 250,000 to 350,000 clones; approximately 84% are singletons. The sample was peripheral blood. Receptors originate from a human donor with COVID-19, enrolled during active disease. The donor label of this sample is uncertain.

V gene TRBV27 combines with J gene TRBJ2-3, with TRBD1 matching over 8 bases. Trimming cost V 6 bases and J 3 bases; bases outside gene matches: 8. Per germline, CDR1 MNHEY and CDR2 SMNVEV (reference sequence). This CDR3 has 15 amino acids. As DNA, the CDR3 is TGTGCCAGCAGAGACGGACAGGGCATTACAGATACGCAGTATTTT. The encoded protein is CASRDGQGITDTQYF.

This clone was seen just once. This chain links TRBV6-2 or TRBV6-3 with TRBJ1-5; D is unresolved. Trimming pared 6 bases from V and 6 bases from J, leaving 21 bases between. Looked up from germline, CDR1 is MNHEY and CDR2 is SVGEGT. The CDR3 extends over 16 amino acids. The CDR3 DNA follows: TGTGCCAGCAGCGACGAGACCCCAACGACGGGTCAGCCCCAGCATTTT. Translated, it gives CASSDETPTTGQPQHF.

V and J are TRBV7-2 and TRBJ2-1; unclear D gene. Trimming pared 2 bases from V and 4 bases from J, leaving 12 bases between. The germline CDR1 and CDR2 sequences are SGHTA and FQGNSA. The length of the CDR3 is 15 residues. Written as DNA, the CDR3 is TGTGCCAGCAGCTTATTAAGCGCCGGGTACAATGAGCAGTTCTTC. Translating it yields CASSLLSAGYNEQFF.

The gene calls are TRBV7-2 and TRBJ2-5; no definite D call. Trimming stripped 5 bases from V and 3 bases from J, with 13 bases between. CDR3 length: 14 amino acids. CDR1 and CDR2 (germline): SGHTA, FQGNSA. CDR3 sequence: CASSGRAREETQYF. CDR3 nucleotide sequence: TGTGCCAGCAGCGGTCGAGCGCGAGAAGAGACCCAGTACTTC.

The rearrangement links TRBV2 to TRBJ2-7, with TRBD2 matching 10 bases. Per the germline V gene, CDR1 is SNHLY and CDR2 is FYNNEI. The ends lost 7 bases at V and 6 bases at J; junction bases unmatched: 15. This CDR3 has 16 amino acids. CDR3 amino acids: CASILGASGSLGEQYF. DNA of the CDR3: TGTGCCAGCATATTAGGGGCTAGCGGGAGTCTTGGCGAGCAGTACTTC. Looking up the rest from reference TRBV2 and TRBJ2-7 gives the full variable domain: EPEVTQTPSHQVTQMGQEVILRCVPISNHLYFYWYRQILGQKVEFLVSFYNNEISEKSEIFDDQFSVERPDGSNFTLKIRSTKLEDSAMYFCASILGASGSLGEQYFGPGTRLTVT.

V is TRBV2 and J is TRBJ1-3; D ambiguous. The CDR3 consists of 15 residues. V lost 4 bases and J lost 1, with 11 bases in between. Germline lookup yields CDR1 SNHLY and CDR2 FYNNEI. CDR3 DNA: TGTGCCAGCAGTGGCGAGTTTTTTTCTGGAAACACCATATATTTT. Protein product: CASSGEFFSGNTIYF.

The chain joins TRBV27 to TRBJ1-1; 7 bases agree with TRBD1. The germline gives CDR1 MNHEY, CDR2 SMNVEV (reference sequence). The V and J ends lost 4 bases and 1 base, in that order; junction bases with no gene match: 0. The CDR3 is 13 residues long. CDR3 nucleotides: TGTGCCAGCAGTTGGGACAGGAACACTGAAGCTTTCTTT. Residues: CASSWDRNTEAFF.

CDR3 nucleotide sequence: TGCAGCGTGACCGGCGGCGGGATATATAACGAGCAGTACTTC. This translates into CSVTGGGIYNEQYF. The gene calls are TRBV29-1 and TRBJ2-7; tentative D call: TRBD2 (6 bases). Trimming removed 6 bases from V and 5 bases from J, with 20 bases in between. Germline V gene sequence: CDR1 SQVTM, CDR2 ANQGSEA. The CDR3 is 14 amino acids.

The chain links TRBV3-1 (or the pseudogene TRBV3-2) to TRBJ2-5; 9 positions agree with TRBD1. This CDR3 is 15 amino acids long. Germline-derived CDR1 and CDR2 are LGHDT and YNNKEL (reference sequence). The trim removed 5 bases at V and 5 bases at J, leaving 9 bases unmatched. The CDR3 sequence is CASSYRTGERETQYF. CDR3 bases: TGTGCCAGCAGCTACCGGACAGGGGAACGGGAGACCCAGTACTTC.

This clone occurred a few times. The rearrangement links TRBV28 to TRBJ1-2; D call uncertain. V was shortened by 2 bases and J by 4 bases, with 14 bases between the two germline ends. The CDR3 totals 15 residues. Germline CDR1 MDHEN, CDR2 SYDVKM. CDR3 in DNA: TGTGCCAGCAGTTTAGTCAGGCAGTCTGGCTATGGCTACACCTTC. Translating it yields CASSLVRQSGYGYTF.

The chain recombines TRBV10-3 with TRBJ2-1; 12 nucleotides align to TRBD2. The junction had 10 bases not matched to a gene; V was cut back by 4 bases and J by 0 bases. This CDR3 is built from 19 residues. Germline V gene lookup returns CDR1 ENHRY and CDR2 SYGVKD. CDR3 protein: CAISAPSGRAQGSYNEQFF. The CDR3 bases are TGTGCCATCAGTGCTCCTAGCGGGAGGGCCCAGGGCTCCTACAATGAGCAGTTCTTC.

The V gene is TRBV12-3 or TRBV12-4, the J gene TRBJ2-3; D remains ambiguous. The CDR3 has 12 amino acids. The V end was cut by 2 bases, the J end by 6 bases, with 6 bases between. CDR3 DNA: TGTGCCAGCAGTTTATCCGGGGATACGCAGTATTTT. Translated: CASSLSGDTQYF.

The chain uses TRBV18 and TRBJ2-1; D possibly corresponds to TRBD2 (5 bases). The length of the CDR3 is 14 residues. Germline V gene lookup returns CDR1 KGHSH and CDR2 LQKENI. The germline V and J ends were trimmed by 2 bases and 7 bases, with 12 bases remaining between them. CDR3 sequence: CASSPTKAANEQFF. In DNA, the CDR3 is TGTGCCAGCTCACCAACTAAAGCGGCTAATGAGCAGTTCTTC.

This chain links TRBV20-1 with TRBJ1-2; a weak D match, TRBD1 (6 bases). The CDR3 sequence is 12 residues long. The germline gives CDR1 DFQATT, CDR2 SNEGSKA (reference sequence). Trimming left V 3 bases short and J 8 bases short, with 13 bases between. The CDR3: CSASDDRTGYTF. For the CDR3, the DNA is TGCAGTGCTAGTGACGACAGGACGGGCTACACCTTC.

The chain has TRBV9 and TRBJ2-2; weak D call: TRBD1 (5 bases). The CDR3 is made up of 15 amino acids. Germline values: CDR1 SGDLS, CDR2 YYNGEE. Trimming stripped 4 bases from V and 1 base from J, with 11 bases between. CDR3 sequence reads: CASSSGHRNTGELFF. The CDR3, as DNA: TGTGCCAGCAGCTCCGGACACCGGAACACCGGGGAGCTGTTTTTT.

The chain uses TRBV24-1 and TRBJ2-3; perhaps TRBD2 as D (6 bases). There are 17 residues in the CDR3. Trimming took off 4 bases at V and 3 bases at J, with 19 bases between the two ends. CDR1 KGHDR and CDR2 SFDVKD come from the germline V gene. CDR3 sequence reads: CATSDSPTRGSTDTQYF. The CDR3 DNA sequence: TGTGCCACCAGTGACTCCCCGACTAGAGGAAGTACAGATACGCAGTATTTT.

The chain is built from TRBV24-1 and TRBJ1-1, with 9 bases lining up with TRBD1. With V trimmed by 12 bases and J by 5 bases, 9 bases remained unmatched. The CDR3 covers 13 residues. Germline-derived CDR1 and CDR2 are KGHDR and SFDVKD. The CDR3 protein is CASQGARGTEAFF. The CDR3 DNA follows: TGTGCCTCACAGGGGGCGAGGGGGACTGAAGCTTTCTTT.

The chain joins TRBV5-1 to TRBJ1-2; TRBD1 agrees at 9 bases. CDR1 is SGHRS and CDR2 is YFSETQ in the germline V gene. The trim removed 4 bases at V and 8 bases at J, leaving 6 bases unmatched. CDR3 length: 13 amino acids. The CDR3 here is CASSQDRGKGYTF. The CDR3 DNA is TGCGCCAGCAGCCAGGACAGGGGAAAAGGCTACACCTTC.

The chain uses TRBV6-5 and TRBJ2-7; the match to TRBD2 covers 7 bases. The germline V gene has CDR1 MNHEY and CDR2 SVGAGI. CDR3 length: 15 residues. The trim removed 1 base at V and 4 bases at J, leaving 7 bases unmatched. The CDR3, as DNA: TGTGCCAGCAGTTACTGGCGGGGGACTGAATACGAGCAGTACTTC. This translates into CASSYWRGTEYEQYF.

The V and J genes are TRBV7-9 and TRBJ2-1; no definite D call. There are 14 residues in the CDR3. CDR1 is SEHNR and CDR2 is FQNEAQ in the germline V gene (reference sequence). The ends were cut back, 5 bases at V and 4 bases at J, with 12 bases in the middle. This chain's CDR3 is CASSPDTEYNEQFF. The CDR3 nucleotides are TGTGCCAGCAGCCCAGACACGGAATACAATGAGCAGTTCTTC. The full variable domain, rest sourced from reference TRBV7-9 and TRBJ2-1, is DTGVSQNPRHKITKRGQNVTFRCDPISEHNRLYWYRQTLGQGPEFLTYFQNEAQLEKSRLLSDRFSAERPKGSFSTLEIQRTEQGDSAMYLCASSPDTEYNEQFFGPGTRLTVL.

The sample holds one count of this clone. The rearrangement links TRBV18 to TRBJ1-6; D is perhaps TRBD1 (5 bases). V lost 2 bases to trimming and J lost 9 bases, with 14 bases between them. The CDR3 consists of 15 residues. Germline-derived CDR1 and CDR2 are KGHSH and LQKENI. CDR3 amino acids: CASSPLDRPGSPLHF. As DNA, the CDR3 is TGTGCCAGCTCACCATTAGACAGACCAGGTTCACCCCTCCACTTT.

The chain combines TRBV28 with TRBJ1-3; D not resolved. CDR3 length equals 17 residues. The V and J ends lost 3 bases and 0 bases respectively, with 15 bases between them. CDR1 and CDR2 from the germline V gene are MDHEN and SYDVKM. The CDR3 DNA reads as TGTGCCAGCAGTTTTGTGCGGCCAATTAGCTCTGGAAACACCATATATTTT. Its translation is CASSFVRPISSGNTIYF.

The chain joins TRBV30 to TRBJ2-7; 7 nucleotides line up with TRBD2. Unmatched junction bases numbered 7, after V lost 2 bases and J lost 6 bases. CDR3 length equals 13 residues. CDR1 and CDR2 (germline): GTSNPN, SVGIG (reference sequence). This chain's CDR3 is CAWSFKGGSEQYF. The CDR3 coding sequence is TGTGCCTGGAGTTTTAAGGGAGGGAGCGAGCAGTACTTC.

For the CDR3, the DNA is TGTGCCAGCAGTGAACCGATTGGGCCCTACAATGAGCAGTTCTTC. Encoded protein: CASSEPIGPYNEQFF. This chain connects TRBV6-1 to TRBJ2-1; D gene uncertain. Germline-derived CDR1 and CDR2 are MNHNS and SASEGT. Trimming took off 2 bases at V and 2 bases at J, with 10 bases between the two ends. The CDR3 is 15 residues long.

The chain carries TRBV28 and TRBJ2-1, with TRBD2 identical over 9 bases. V was clipped by 2 bases and J by 5 bases; unmatched bases: 7. CDR3 length equals 16 residues. CDR1 MDHEN and CDR2 SYDVKM come from the germline V gene. The CDR3 DNA sequence: TGTGCCAGCAGTTTAGTGGCGGGAGGGCCGGACAATGAGCAGTTCTTC. As protein: CASSLVAGGPDNEQFF.